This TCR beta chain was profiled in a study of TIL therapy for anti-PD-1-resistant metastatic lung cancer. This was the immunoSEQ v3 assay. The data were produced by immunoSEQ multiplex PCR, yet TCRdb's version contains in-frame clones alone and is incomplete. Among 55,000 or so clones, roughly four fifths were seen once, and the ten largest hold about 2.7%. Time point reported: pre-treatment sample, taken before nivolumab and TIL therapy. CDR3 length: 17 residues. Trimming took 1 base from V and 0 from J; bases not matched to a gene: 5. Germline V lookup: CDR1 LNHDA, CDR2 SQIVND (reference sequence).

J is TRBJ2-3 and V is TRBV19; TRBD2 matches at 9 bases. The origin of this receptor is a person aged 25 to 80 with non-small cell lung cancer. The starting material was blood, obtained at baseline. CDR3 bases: TGTGCCAGTAGTATAGTGCTAGCGGGAAGTAGCACAGATACGCAGTATTTT. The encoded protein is CASSIVLAGSSTDTQYF.